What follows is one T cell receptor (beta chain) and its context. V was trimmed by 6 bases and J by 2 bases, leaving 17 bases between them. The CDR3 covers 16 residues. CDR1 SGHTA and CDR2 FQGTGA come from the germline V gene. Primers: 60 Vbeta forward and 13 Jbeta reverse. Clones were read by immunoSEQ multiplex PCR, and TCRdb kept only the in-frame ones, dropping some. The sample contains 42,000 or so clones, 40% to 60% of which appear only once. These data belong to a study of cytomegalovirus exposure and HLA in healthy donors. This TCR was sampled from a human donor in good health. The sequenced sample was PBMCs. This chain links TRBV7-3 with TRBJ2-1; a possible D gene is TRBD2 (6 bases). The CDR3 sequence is CASRSEAGSTYNEQFF. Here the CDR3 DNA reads TGTGCCAGCAGGTCTGAAGCGGGCTCCACCTACAATGAGCAGTTCTTC.